These T cell receptor beta chains were read from a single sample in a study of post-analysis software for immune sequencing data. Each CDR3 protein is one row after TCRdb ran MiXCR on the PCR reads. The sample has fewer than 850,000 distinct CDR3 sequences; about 45% are singletons. The specimen sequenced was blood. The receptor source for this set is a girl aged 10 to 17 with multiple sclerosis. CDR3s include the opening cysteine and the closing phenylalanine or tryptophan. A D gene is named only where the DNA matches it firmly. Clone size, where shown, is once, few, many, or a class for clones that have expanded.

>few|TRBV29-1|TRBD1|TRBJ2-5
CSVDLQGAPGETQYF
TGCAGCGTTGACCTACAGGGGGCGCCCGGGGAGACCCAGTACTTC
>-|TRBV29-1|-|TRBJ2-1
CSGNIPREQFF
TGCAGCGGCAACATTCCGCGCGAGCAGTTCTTC
>-|TRBV7-3|TRBD2|TRBJ2-3
CASSLLADTSTDTQYF
TGTGCCAGCAGCCTACTAGCGGATACTAGCACAGATACGCAGTATTTT
>-|TRBV6-6|-|TRBJ1-5
CASSSGPLEPQHF
TGTGCCAGCAGCTCCGGGCCCCTGGAGCCCCAGCATTTT
>-|TRBV2|-|TRBJ2-7
CASGEGGIPSRDYEQYF
TGTGCCAGCGGAGAGGGTGGGATACCCTCTCGGGACTACGAGCAGTACTTC
>-|TRBV6-2/TRBV6-3|TRBD1|TRBJ1-5
CASSYGDRTDQPQHF
TGTGCCAGCAGTTACGGGGACAGAACGGATCAGCCCCAGCATTTT
>few|TRBV6-5|TRBD2|TRBJ2-3
CASSPTSGSGPDTQYF
TGTGCCAGCAGTCCTACTAGCGGGAGTGGCCCAGATACGCAGTATTTT
>few|TRBV20-1|TRBD1|TRBJ2-1
CSAVPGQWGNEQFF
TGCAGTGCTGTACCGGGACAGTGGGGGAATGAGCAGTTCTTC
>-|TRBV7-2|TRBD2|TRBJ2-7
CASSLGGTSGLSSYEQYF
TGTGCCAGCAGCTTAGGAGGGACTAGCGGGCTAAGCTCCTACGAGCAGTACTTC
>-|TRBV6-5|-|TRBJ1-4
CASSYLETNEKLFF
TGTGCCAGCAGTTACTTGGAGACTAATGAAAAACTGTTTTTT
>few|TRBV6-2/TRBV6-3|TRBD2|TRBJ2-7
CASSYRSLAEAYEQYF
TGTGCCAGCAGTTACCGGTCGCTAGCGGAAGCCTATGAGCAGTACTTC
>-|TRBV6-1|-|TRBJ2-7
CASTRGNRVEQYF
TGTGCCAGCACCCGAGGGAACAGGGTCGAGCAGTACTTC
>many|TRBV20-1|-|TRBJ2-7
CSAGRVYEQYF
TGCAGTGCGGGAAGAGTCTACGAGCAGTACTTC
>few|TRBV12-3/TRBV12-4|TRBD1|TRBJ1-2
CASSLGGTGGSYGYTF
TGTGCCAGCAGTTTAGGTGGGACAGGGGGCAGCTATGGCTACACCTTC
>-|TRBV5-1|-|TRBJ2-7
CASSEGLTSEQYF
TGCGCCAGCAGCGAGGGACTCACCTCCGAGCAGTACTTC
>few|TRBV29-1|-|TRBJ1-2
CSVSGYTF
TGCAGCGTTTCTGGCTACACCTTC
>few|TRBV6-6|-|TRBJ2-3
CASSYTAVSTDTQYF
TGTGCCAGCAGTTACACAGCGGTTAGCACAGATACGCAGTATTTT
>-|TRBV6-6|-|TRBJ1-4
CATLVPGPGREKLFF
TGTGCCACCCTAGTCCCGGGACCGGGCCGTGAAAAACTGTTTTTT
>-|TRBV12-3/TRBV12-4|-|TRBJ2-5
CASSLFPEAGETQYF
TGTGCCAGCAGTTTGTTTCCCGAAGCAGGGGAGACCCAGTACTTC
>-|TRBV24-1|-|TRBJ2-7
CATSGSGSESSYEQYF
TGTGCCACCAGTGGGTCGGGGAGTGAGAGCTCCTACGAGCAGTACTTC